The T cell receptor (beta chain) under discussion was sequenced for a study of cytomegalovirus exposure and HLA in healthy donors. The germline V gene has CDR1 MGHDK and CDR2 SYGVNS. The CDR3 runs 14 residues. The germline V and J ends were trimmed by 6 bases and 6 bases, with 18 bases remaining between them. In the PCR, 60 Vbeta and 13 Jbeta primers were used. Sequenced by immunoSEQ multiplex PCR; TCRdb stores in-frame clones only, minus some. The sample comprises approximately 70,000 clones, 55% to 80% of which are singletons, and 7.5% to 8% rests with the top ten. The sample consisted of PBMCs. The rearrangement uses TRBV25-1 and TRBJ2-7, with D possibly TRBD2 on 6 matching bases. This sequence was found in a man aged 35-49 years in good health and CMV-seropositive. The CDR3 region is CASRSLWRGGEQYF. CDR3 nucleotide sequence: TGTGCCAGCAGATCATTATGGAGGGGAGGCGAGCAGTACTTC.